One and the same sample provided the 18 T cell receptor beta chains below, sequenced in a study of radiation and T cells in renal cell carcinoma. Assay: immunoSEQ multiplex PCR; the TCRdb copy retains only in-frame clones and omits some. The sample lists some 10,000 clones; roughly 60% were seen once. Treatment indicated: 15 Gy SBRT to primary tumor, nephrectomy 4 weeks later. The starting material was tumor tissue, obtained from a patient whose treatment included radiotherapy and nephrectomy. Receptor source: a woman aged 45 to 65 with renal cell carcinoma.

In its sample, this clone was seen once. V and J are TRBV7-9 and TRBJ1-1; D is perhaps TRBD1 (5 bases). Germline CDR1 and CDR2: SEHNR and FQNEAQ (reference sequence). Trimming removed 3 bases from V and 5 bases from J, with 7 bases in between. The CDR3 extends over 12 amino acids. CDR3 DNA sequence: TGTGCCAGCAGCTTGGGGGTAACTGAAGCTTTCTTT. It codes for CASSLGVTEAFF.

The chain has TRBV10-1 and TRBJ1-2; D is undetermined. V lost 6 bases and J 4 bases, leaving 12 bases between the germline ends. CDR3 size: 13 residues. CDR1 WNHNN and CDR2 SYGVQD come from the germline V gene (reference sequence). The CDR3 DNA is TGCGCCAGCAGCCAAAACCTCCTCTATGGCTACACCTTC. Residues: CASSQNLLYGYTF.

V usage is TRBV5-5 and J usage is TRBJ2-7, with TRBD2 matching 8 bases. With 7 bases clipped from V and 9 bases from J, the junction kept 12 bases outside the gene matches. This CDR3 is 13 amino acids long. Germline lookup yields CDR1 SGHKS and CDR2 YYEKEE (reference sequence). CDR3 nucleotide sequence: TGTGCCAGCGAACACGCGGGGGGACTGCTGCAGTACTTC. Amino acid sequence: CASEHAGGLLQYF.

The rearrangement joins TRBV6-1 to TRBJ1-4; D remains ambiguous. Trimming removed 3 bases at V and 4 bases at J, with 12 bases between. CDR1 MNHNS and CDR2 SASEGT come from the germline V gene. This CDR3 is 15 amino acids long. CDR3 sequence: CASSESLGRNEKLFF. The CDR3 DNA follows: TGTGCCAGCAGTGAGTCCCTCGGTCGTAATGAAAAACTGTTTTTT.

The rearrangement uses TRBV28 and TRBJ2-1; TRBD2 is a possible D gene (5 bases). This CDR3 is built from 11 residues. The germline gives CDR1 MDHEN, CDR2 SYDVKM. Deletions cut 4 bases from V and 11 bases from J, with 9 bases between. The CDR3 nucleotides are TGTGCCAGCAGTTCTCAGCGGAAGCAGTTCTTC. It encodes CASSSQRKQFF.

There are a few counts of this clone. The chain uses TRBV7-2 and TRBJ2-7, with TRBD2 matching 7 bases. The CDR3 has 16 amino acids. Germline CDR1 and CDR2: SGHTA and FQGNSA. The V gene end was trimmed by 3 bases and the J gene end by 5 bases; junction bases not matched to a gene: 13. This CDR3 is CASSLGLGRGRNEQYF. Here the CDR3 DNA reads TGTGCCAGCAGCTTGGGGCTCGGGCGGGGGAGAAACGAGCAGTACTTC.

Within the sample, this clone is medium-sized. The V and J genes are TRBV9 and TRBJ2-2, with 11 nucleotides matching TRBD2. This CDR3 is built from 15 residues. Germline V lookup: CDR1 SGDLS, CDR2 YYNGEE. V lost 0 bases to trimming and J lost 6 bases; unmatched junction nucleotides: 1. The CDR3 loop is CASSVGGLAAGELFF. In DNA, the CDR3 is TGTGCCAGCAGCGTAGGGGGACTAGCGGCCGGGGAGCTGTTTTTT.

The V and J genes are TRBV6-5 and TRBJ2-5; D unresolved. V shed 3 bases and J shed 5 bases, with 19 bases lying between them. The germline CDR1 and CDR2 sequences are MNHEY and SVGAGI. The CDR3 runs to 16 residues. CDR3 region: CASSYNGVSWVETQYF. The CDR3 region has the DNA TGTGCCAGCAGTTATAATGGGGTCTCGTGGGTGGAGACCCAGTACTTC.

A single count supports this clone. The chain is built from TRBV2 and TRBJ2-1; TRBD2 agrees at 8 bases. The CDR3 covers 15 residues. V shed 8 bases, J shed 3 bases, and the junction held 9 bases outside the gene matches. Germline loops: CDR1 SNHLY, CDR2 FYNNEI. CDR3 nucleotides: TGTGCCAGCGGAGGACTAGCCAACTACTACAATGAGCAGTTCTTC. This encodes CASGGLANYYNEQFF.

The chain joins TRBV7-8 to TRBJ1-4, with 7 positions matching TRBD1. The CDR3 extends over 15 amino acids. CDR1 SGHVS and CDR2 FQNEAQ come from the germline V gene. Losses at the gene ends were 1 base for V and 7 bases for J; bases not matched to a gene: 6. CDR3 residues: CASSLGTGNGEKLFF. In nucleotides, the CDR3 is TGTGCCAGCAGCTTAGGGACAGGAAACGGTGAAAAACTGTTTTTT.

This sequence joins TRBV5-1 and TRBJ2-2; 10 positions match TRBD1. Germline V CDR1 and CDR2: SGHRS, YFSETQ. After removal of 0 bases from V and 4 bases from J, the junction contained 3 bases not matched to a gene. The CDR3 is 16 residues long. In nucleotides, the CDR3 is TGCGCCAGCAGCTTGGGACAGGGGGCCAGCACCGGGGAGCTGTTTTTT. It specifies CASSLGQGASTGELFF.

The V gene is TRBV9, the J gene TRBJ2-3; 8 bases agree with TRBD1. The germline V gene has CDR1 SGDLS and CDR2 YYNGEE. The CDR3 length is 15 residues. Germline trimming cut 4 bases from V and 2 bases from J; bases unmatched to any gene: 6. The CDR3 sequence is CASSPRTGNTDTQYF. As DNA, the CDR3 is TGTGCCAGCAGCCCCCGGACAGGGAACACAGATACGCAGTATTTT.

The chain joins TRBV6-4 to TRBJ2-3; perhaps TRBD2 as D (7 bases). The CDR3 contains 15 residues. V was pared by 11 bases and J by 0 bases, with 18 bases between. Germline lookup yields CDR1 MRHNA and CDR2 SNTAGT. CDR3 DNA sequence: TGTGCCCCCCTGGAGGGGGGGGCCAGCACAGATACGCAGTATTTT. Protein: CAPLEGGASTDTQYF.

The chain has TRBV13 and TRBJ1-3; D call uncertain. Germline CDR1 is PRHDT and CDR2 is FYEKMQ (reference sequence). Trimming took 7 bases from V and 5 from J, leaving 12 bases between them. The length of the CDR3 is 13 residues. The CDR3 sequence is CASTETARNTIYF. As DNA, the CDR3 is TGTGCCAGCACCGAAACGGCCCGAAACACCATATATTTT.

This clone occurred a few times. The gene calls are TRBV2 and TRBJ2-4, with D unresolved. Trimming pared 4 bases from V and 6 bases from J, leaving 13 bases between. Germline assignment: CDR1 SNHLY and CDR2 FYNNEI. This CDR3 is 14 amino acids long. CDR3 protein: CASSVDRSTNIQYF. The CDR3 nucleotides read TGTGCCAGCAGTGTGGACCGTAGTACAAACATTCAGTACTTC.

On this clone itself: Germline is not matched at one junction end, which may reflect a read error. This chain uses TRBV28 with TRBJ2-3; 8 bases fit TRBD1. The CDR3 spans 11 residues. The germline CDR1 and CDR2 sequences are MDHEN and SYDVKM. DNA for the CDR3: TGTGCCAGCAGTTTAGGAAGGGACAGGAATTTT. Translated: CASSLGRDRNF.

This chain uses TRBV5-1 with TRBJ1-2; 7 positions match TRBD1. Germline lookup yields CDR1 SGHRS and CDR2 YFSETQ. J was trimmed by 3 bases and V by 4 bases; bases with no gene match: 6. The CDR3 spans 14 residues. The chain's CDR3 is CASSLGDSYYGYTF. CDR3 nucleotide sequence: TGCGCCAGCAGCCTGGGGGACAGCTACTATGGCTACACCTTC.

This clone was detected a few times. The rearrangement uses TRBV27 and TRBJ1-2, with TRBD1 matching over 7 bases. The CDR3 covers 14 residues. Germline V CDR1 and CDR2: MNHEY, SMNVEV (reference sequence). Unmatched junction bases numbered 0, after V lost 0 bases and J lost 2 bases. CDR3 in amino acids: CASSLSGQNYGYTF. The CDR3 region has the DNA TGTGCCAGCAGTTTATCGGGACAGAACTATGGCTACACCTTC.